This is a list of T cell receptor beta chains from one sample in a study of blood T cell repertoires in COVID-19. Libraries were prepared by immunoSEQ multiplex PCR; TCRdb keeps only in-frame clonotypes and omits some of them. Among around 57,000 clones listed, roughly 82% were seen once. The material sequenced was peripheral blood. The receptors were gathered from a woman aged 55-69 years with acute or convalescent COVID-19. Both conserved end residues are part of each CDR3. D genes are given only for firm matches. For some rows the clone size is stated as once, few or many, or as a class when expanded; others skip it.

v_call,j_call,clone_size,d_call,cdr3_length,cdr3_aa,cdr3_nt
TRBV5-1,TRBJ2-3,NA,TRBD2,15,CASSVARGSADTQYF,TGCGCCAGCAGCGTCGCGCGGGGGTCTGCAGATACGCAGTATTTT
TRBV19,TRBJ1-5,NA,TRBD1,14,CASIRTGSNQPQHF,TGTGCCAGTATTCGGACAGGGAGCAATCAGCCCCAGCATTTT
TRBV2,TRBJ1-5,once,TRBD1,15,CASSQQGAPDQPQHF,TGTGCCAGCAGCCAACAGGGGGCTCCTGATCAGCCCCAGCATTTT
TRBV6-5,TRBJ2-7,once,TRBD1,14,CASSRQGSTYEQYF,TGTGCCAGCAGTCGACAGGGTTCCACCTACGAGCAGTACTTC
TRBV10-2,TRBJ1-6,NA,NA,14,CASSEGQGGSPLHF,TGCGCCAGCAGTGAAGGCCAGGGTGGCTCACCCCTCCACTTT
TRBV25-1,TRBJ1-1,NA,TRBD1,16,CASSGWGQPMNTEAFF,TGTGCCAGCAGTGGTTGGGGACAGCCCATGAACACTGAAGCTTTCTTT
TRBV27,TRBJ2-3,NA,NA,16,CASSSSRGTVTDTQYF,TGTGCCAGCAGTTCCTCTAGGGGTACCGTGACAGATACGCAGTATTTT
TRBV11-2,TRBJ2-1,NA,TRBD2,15,CASSLVLAGDNEQFF,TGTGCCAGCAGCTTAGTCCTAGCGGGCGACAATGAGCAGTTCTTC
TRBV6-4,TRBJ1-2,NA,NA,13,CASPGRVCYGYTF,TGTGCCAGCCCAGGAAGAGTTTGCTATGGCTACACCTTC
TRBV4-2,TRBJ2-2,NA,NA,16,CASSEQGGTDTGELFF,TGTGCCAGCAGCGAACAGGGAGGGACGGACACCGGGGAGCTGTTTTTT
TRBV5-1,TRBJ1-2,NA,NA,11,CAVQDTRGYTF,TGCGCCGTACAGGATACGAGAGGCTACACCTTC
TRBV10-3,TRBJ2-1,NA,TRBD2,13,CATGRGGNNEQFF,TGTGCCACCGGGCGGGGGGGTAACAATGAGCAGTTCTTC
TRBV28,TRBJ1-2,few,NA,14,CASSLWGGGDGYTF,TGTGCCAGCAGTTTATGGGGCGGGGGTGATGGCTACACCTTC
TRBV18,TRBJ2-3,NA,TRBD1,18,CASSPRTTGGSSTDTQYF,TGTGCCAGCTCACCACGGACTACAGGGGGATCTAGCACAGATACGCAGTATTTT
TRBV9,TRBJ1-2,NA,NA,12,CASRLSRGDYTF,TGTGCCAGCAGGTTAAGTCGGGGGGACTACACCTTC
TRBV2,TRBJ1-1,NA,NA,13,CASSGQPGTEAFF,TGTGCCAGCAGTGGACAGCCCGGAACTGAAGCTTTCTTT
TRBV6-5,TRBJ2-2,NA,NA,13,CASSLGRTGELFF,TGTGCCAGCAGTTTGGGGCGGACCGGGGAGCTGTTTTTT
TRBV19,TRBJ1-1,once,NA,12,CASRQGLTEAFF,TGTGCCAGTAGGCAAGGACTAACTGAAGCTTTCTTT
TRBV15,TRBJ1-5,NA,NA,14,CATTSGLSNQPQHF,TGTGCCACCACGTCAGGGTTGAGCAATCAGCCCCAGCATTTT
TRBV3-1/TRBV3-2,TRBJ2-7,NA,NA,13,CASSQASGGEQYF,TGTGCCAGCAGCCAAGCTTCCGGGGGCGAGCAGTACTTC
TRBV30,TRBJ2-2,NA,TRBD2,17,CAWSPYQGGGAVGELFF,TGTGCCTGGAGTCCCTATCAGGGCGGGGGGGCGGTTGGAGAGCTGTTTTTT
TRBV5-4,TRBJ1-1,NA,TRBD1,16,CASSYDRVGVGTEAFF,TGTGCCAGCAGTTATGACAGGGTTGGCGTGGGCACTGAAGCTTTCTTT
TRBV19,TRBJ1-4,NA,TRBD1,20,CASSLQIGTGSFATNEKLFF,TGTGCCAGTAGTCTCCAAATCGGGACAGGGTCTTTTGCTACTAATGAAAAACTGTTTTTT
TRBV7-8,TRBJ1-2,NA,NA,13,CASSFDSGYGYTF,TGTGCCAGCAGCTTCGACAGTGGCTATGGCTACACCTTC
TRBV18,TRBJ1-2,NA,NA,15,CASSLSSLAVGGYTF,TGTGCCAGCTCACTATCTAGTCTGGCCGTTGGGGGCTACACCTTC
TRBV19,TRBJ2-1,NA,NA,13,CATSGTLHNEQFF,TGTGCCACCTCCGGGACACTCCACAATGAGCAGTTCTTC
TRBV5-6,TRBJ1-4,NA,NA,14,CASSSRTEVEKLFF,TGTGCCAGCAGCTCCCGGACAGAGGTTGAAAAACTGTTTTTT
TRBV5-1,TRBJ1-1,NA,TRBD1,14,CASSPGQGWTEAFF,TGCGCCAGCAGCCCGGGACAGGGCTGGACTGAAGCTTTCTTT
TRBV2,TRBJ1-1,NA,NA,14,CASSVGLPNTEAFF,TGTGCCAGCAGTGTCGGTCTCCCTAACACTGAAGCTTTCTTT
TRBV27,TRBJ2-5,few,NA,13,CASSLGRRETQYF,TGTGCCAGCAGTTTAGGACGGAGGGAGACCCAGTACTTC
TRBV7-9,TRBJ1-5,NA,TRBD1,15,CASSQTGASNQPQHF,TGTGCCAGCAGCCAGACAGGGGCGAGCAATCAGCCCCAGCATTTT
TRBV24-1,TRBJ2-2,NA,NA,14,CATSDYDSTGELFF,TGTGCCACCAGTGATTATGACAGTACCGGGGAGCTGTTTTTT
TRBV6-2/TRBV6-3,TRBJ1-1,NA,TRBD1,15,CASSYTGQANTEAFF,TGTGCCAGCAGTTACACTGGACAGGCTAACACTGAAGCTTTCTTT
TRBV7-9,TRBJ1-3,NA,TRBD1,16,CASSPAPRGPGNTIYF,TGTGCCAGCAGTCCTGCCCCCAGGGGGCCTGGAAACACCATATATTTT
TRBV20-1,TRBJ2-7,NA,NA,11,CSARDIGEQYF,TGCAGTGCTAGAGATATCGGCGAGCAGTACTTC
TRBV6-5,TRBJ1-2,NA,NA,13,CASNILANYGYTF,TGTGCCAGCAACATTCTGGCTAACTATGGCTACACCTTC
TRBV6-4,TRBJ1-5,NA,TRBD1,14,CASQIHQGGQPQHF,TGTGCCAGCCAAATACATCAGGGGGGTCAGCCCCAGCATTTT
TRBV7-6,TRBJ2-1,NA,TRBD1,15,CASRPRQGGENEQFF,TGTGCCAGCAGACCACGACAGGGGGGGGAAAATGAGCAGTTCTTC
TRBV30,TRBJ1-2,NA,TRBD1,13,CAWSSGGNYGYTF,TGTGCCTGGAGTTCAGGGGGAAACTATGGCTACACCTTC
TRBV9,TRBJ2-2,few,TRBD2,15,CASSPTGGNTGELFF,TGTGCCAGCAGCCCGACGGGGGGGAACACCGGGGAGCTGTTTTTT
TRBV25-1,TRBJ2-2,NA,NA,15,CASSDTRENTGELFF,TGTGCCAGCAGTGATACCAGGGAGAACACCGGGGAGCTGTTTTTT
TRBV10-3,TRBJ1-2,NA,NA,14,CAIRGDFQAIGYTF,TGTGCCATCAGGGGGGACTTCCAGGCTATTGGCTACACCTTC
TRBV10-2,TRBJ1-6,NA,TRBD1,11,CASSKQGALHF,TGCGCCAGCAGTAAACAGGGGGCCCTACACTTT
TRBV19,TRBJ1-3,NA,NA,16,CASSITPPRAGNTIYF,TGTGCCAGTAGTATCACCCCGCCCAGGGCTGGAAACACCATATATTTT
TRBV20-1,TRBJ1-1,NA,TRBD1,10,CSVQGAIAFF,TGCAGTGTCCAGGGGGCAATAGCTTTCTTT
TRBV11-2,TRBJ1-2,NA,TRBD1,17,CASSLTGAGAFGYGYTF,TGTGCCAGCAGCCTGACAGGGGCCGGGGCTTTTGGCTATGGCTACACCTTC
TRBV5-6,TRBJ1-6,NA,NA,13,CASSFWGDSPLHF,TGTGCCAGCAGCTTCTGGGGGGATTCACCCCTCCACTTT
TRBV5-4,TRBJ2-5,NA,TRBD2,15,CASSLDGTTIETQYF,TGTGCCAGCAGCTTGGACGGGACTACCATAGAGACCCAGTACTTC
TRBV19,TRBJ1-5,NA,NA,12,CAGNRVGQPQHF,TGTGCCGGGAACAGGGTTGGGCAGCCCCAGCATTTT
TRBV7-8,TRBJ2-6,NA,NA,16,CASSWTVLAGANVLTF,TGTGCCAGCAGCTGGACAGTTTTGGCTGGGGCCAACGTCCTGACTTTC